Below are 23 T cell receptor beta chains sequenced from a single sample in a study of blood T cell repertoires in COVID-19. Assay: immunoSEQ multiplex PCR; the TCRdb copy retains only in-frame clones and omits some. Of 220,000 or so clones in the sample, around nine tenths were seen once. The sequenced sample was peripheral blood. These receptors were obtained from a man aged 55-75 years who had recovered from COVID-19.

The chain employs TRBV21-1 and TRBJ1-1; the table's D call TRBD1 went unverified against the DNA. TRBV21-1 is an annotated pseudogene. The CDR3 sequence is 17 residues long. Here the CDR3 reads CASSKMGQDPLNTEAFF. CDR3 sequence (DNA): TGTGCCAGCAGCAAAATGGGGCAGGATCCTCTTAACACTGAAGCTTTCTTT.

This sequence joins TRBV3-1 (or the pseudogene TRBV3-2) and TRBJ2-7; D is uncertain. Germline CDR1 is LGHDT and CDR2 is YNNKEL (reference sequence). Between the trimmed V and J ends, which lost 1 base and 0 bases, there was a span of 7 bases. CDR3 size: 14 residues. The CDR3 DNA reads as TGTGCCAGCAGCCAAGCGAGCGCCTCCTACGAGCAGTACTTC. Translating gives CASSQASASYEQYF.

This chain connects TRBV6-5 to TRBJ2-1; 9 bases fit TRBD2. The CDR3 has 14 amino acids. The V and J ends lost 5 bases and 9 bases, in that order; junction bases with no gene match: 8. Germline assignment: CDR1 MNHEY and CDR2 SVGAGI. The chain's CDR3 is CASSPWREGGEQFF. CDR3 nucleotide sequence: TGTGCCAGCAGTCCCTGGCGGGAGGGCGGTGAGCAGTTCTTC.

V gene TRBV7-6 combines with J gene TRBJ1-4, with a tentative D call TRBD1 (6 bases). The CDR3 is 15 residues long. The germline CDR1 and CDR2 sequences are SGHVS and FNYEAQ. The V and J ends lost 5 bases and 1 base respectively, with 11 bases between them. The CDR3 DNA reads TGTGCCAGCAGCCCCCACAGGGTAACTAATGAAAAACTGTTTTTT. It encodes CASSPHRVTNEKLFF. The variable domain in full, completed from reference TRBV7-6 and TRBJ1-4, reads GAGVSQSPRYKVTKRGQDVALRCDPISGHVSLYWYRQALGQGPEFLTYFNYEAQQDKSGLPNDRFSAERPEGSISTLTIQRTEQRDSAMYRCASSPHRVTNEKLFFGSGTQLSVL.

The chain joins TRBV6-5 to TRBJ2-4, with D tentatively TRBD1 (6 bases). CDR1 MNHEY and CDR2 SVGAGI come from the germline V gene. This CDR3 spans 14 amino acids. Trimming pared 6 bases from V and 0 bases from J, leaving 9 bases between. The CDR3 DNA follows: TGTGCCAGCAGGGACAGTCTAGCCAAAAACATTCAGTACTTC. It codes for CASRDSLAKNIQYF.

V usage is TRBV7-9 and J usage is TRBJ1-1; D perhaps matches TRBD1 (6 bases). Germline-derived CDR1 and CDR2 are SEHNR and FQNEAQ (reference sequence). V was pared by 4 bases and J by 1 base, with 7 bases between. The CDR3 loop spans 13 amino acids. CDR3 in DNA: TGTGCCAGCAGCTCGGACAGGAACACTGAAGCTTTCTTT. Its protein is CASSSDRNTEAFF.

J is TRBJ2-5 and V is TRBV7-2; 11 bases map to TRBD2. Germline loops: CDR1 SGHTA, CDR2 FQGNSA. Trimming at V came to 3 bases and at J to 4 bases, leaving 4 bases not matched to a gene. The CDR3 spans 15 residues. The CDR3 sequence: CASSFSGGALETQYF. The CDR3 DNA reads as TGTGCCAGCAGCTTTAGCGGGGGGGCTCTAGAGACCCAGTACTTC.

The rearrangement uses TRBV10-3 and TRBJ1-4; possibly TRBD1 for D (6 bases). Trimming left V 10 bases short and J 7 bases short, with 16 bases between. The CDR3 is 13 residues long. Germline V gene sequence: CDR1 ENHRY, CDR2 SYGVKD. CDR3 in amino acids: CANSQGMLEKLFF. CDR3 in DNA: TGTGCCAACTCACAGGGCATGCTTGAAAAACTGTTTTTT.

Only one count was recorded for this clone. V usage is TRBV7-3 and J usage is TRBJ2-3, with unresolved D. The CDR3 extends over 12 amino acids. Germline CDR1 and CDR2: SGHTA and FQGTGA. V lost 1 base to trimming and J lost 6 bases, with 5 bases between them. This CDR3 is CASSLSEDTQYF. The CDR3 nucleotides read TGTGCCAGCAGCTTAAGCGAGGATACGCAGTATTTT.

The rearrangement joins TRBV28 to TRBJ1-2; 8 bases line up with TRBD1. The CDR3 has 15 residues. V trimming: 6 bases; J trimming: 2 bases; junction bases outside the gene matches: 8. Germline V gene data show CDR1 as MDHEN and CDR2 as SYDVKM. The CDR3 spells CASRTGTGLNYGYTF. In nucleotides, the CDR3 is TGTGCCAGCAGAACCGGGACAGGATTGAACTATGGCTACACCTTC.

V gene TRBV7-2 combines with J gene TRBJ1-4; D unresolved. The CDR3 contains 14 residues. CDR1 is SGHTA and CDR2 is FQGNSA in the germline V gene. Trimming removed 5 bases from V and 8 bases from J, with 15 bases in between. CDR3 loop: CASSPNRGGEKLFF. The DNA for the CDR3 is TGTGCCAGCAGCCCGAACCGGGGAGGGGAAAAACTGTTTTTT.

The chain combines TRBV28 with TRBJ2-7, with 11 bases that match TRBD1. The germline V gene has CDR1 MDHEN and CDR2 SYDVKM. The CDR3 is made up of 18 amino acids. J lost 9 bases, V lost 2 bases, and 18 bases had no gene match. CDR3 amino acids: CASSLEALGQGATLPQYF. CDR3 nucleotide sequence: TGTGCCAGCAGTTTAGAAGCCCTCGGACAGGGGGCTACCCTTCCGCAGTACTTC.

This clone was seen a single time. The chain recombines TRBV9 with TRBJ2-1; 11 nucleotides match TRBD2. CDR3 length equals 16 residues. J lost 7 bases, V lost 4 bases, and 10 bases had no gene match. CDR1 SGDLS and CDR2 YYNGEE come from the germline V gene. CDR3 coding DNA: TGTGCCAGCAGCAGGGAAGTAGCGGGGGGGCGAAATGAGCAGTTCTTC. It translates to CASSREVAGGRNEQFF.

CDR3 region: CASSPRLAGSYNEQFF. As DNA, the CDR3 is TGTGCCAGCAGCCCAAGACTAGCGGGATCCTACAATGAGCAGTTCTTC. This sequence joins TRBV7-3 and TRBJ2-1; 11 nucleotides match TRBD2. The CDR3 loop spans 16 amino acids. J was trimmed by 1 base and V by 5 bases; bases with no gene match: 4. Germline values: CDR1 SGHTA, CDR2 FQGTGA.

This clone appeared once. The V call is TRBV20-1, the J call TRBJ1-1, with 8 bases identical to TRBD1. Germline CDR1 reads DFQATT; CDR2 reads SNEGSKA (reference sequence). V was clipped by 6 bases and J by 0 bases; unmatched bases: 6. CDR3 length: 14 residues. The CDR3 here is CSASSGQVNTEAFF. DNA for the CDR3: TGCAGTGCCAGTTCGGGACAGGTGAACACTGAAGCTTTCTTT.

This clone was observed a handful of times. The rearrangement uses TRBV28 and TRBJ1-5; TRBD1 might be the D (5 bases). Trimming pared 2 bases from V and 2 bases from J, leaving 10 bases between. From germline, CDR1 is MDHEN and CDR2 SYDVKM. The CDR3 runs to 15 residues. CDR3: CASSLKGKGNQPQHF. CDR3 DNA sequence: TGTGCCAGCAGTTTAAAGGGGAAGGGCAATCAGCCCCAGCATTTT.

V usage is TRBV27 and J usage is TRBJ1-2; 7 nucleotides align to TRBD1. The V gene's germline CDR1 is MNHEY and CDR2 SMNVEV (reference sequence). The CDR3 spans 13 residues. The J segment lost 4 bases and the V segment lost 4 bases, leaving 3 bases of the junction unmatched. The CDR3 bases are TGTGCCAGCAGTTCTACAGGGGTCTATGGCTACACCTTC. It yields the protein CASSSTGVYGYTF.

This chain connects TRBV5-1 to TRBJ2-5; 9 bases align to TRBD2. The CDR3 loop spans 16 amino acids. Germline V gene sequence: CDR1 SGHRS, CDR2 YFSETQ. V was pared by 5 bases and J by 1 base, with 9 bases of the junction left unmatched. CDR3 DNA sequence: TGCGCCAGCAGAACCCCAATAGCGGGAGCCCAAGAGACCCAGTACTTC. As protein: CASRTPIAGAQETQYF.

J is TRBJ2-2 and V is TRBV7-9; D perhaps matches TRBD2 (6 bases). Trimming pared 4 bases from V and 6 bases from J, leaving 15 bases between. Germline V gene sequence: CDR1 SEHNR, CDR2 FQNEAQ (reference sequence). The CDR3 is 15 amino acids. The CDR3 DNA reads TGTGCCAGCAGCTGGGACTCTTTAGGGGCCGGGGAGCTGTTTTTT. It codes for CASSWDSLGAGELFF.

This clone was picked up one time. This chain connects TRBV11-2 to TRBJ2-7; tentative D call: TRBD2 (6 bases). CDR3 size: 15 residues. Germline CDR1 reads SGHAT; CDR2 reads FQNNGV. V was clipped by 0 bases and J by 4 bases, with 13 bases between them. CDR3 region: CASSLDVREVYEQYF. The CDR3 DNA is TGTGCCAGCAGCTTAGATGTCAGGGAGGTGTACGAGCAGTACTTC. The full variable domain, completed using reference TRBV11-2 and TRBJ2-7, is EAGVAQSPRYKIIEKRQSVAFWCNPISGHATLYWYQQILGQGPKLLIQFQNNGVVDDSQLPKDRFSAERLKGVDSTLKIQPAKLEDSAVYLCASSLDVREVYEQYFGPGTRLTVT.

This clone was recorded only once. This chain connects TRBV10-1 to TRBJ2-7, with 9 bases aligning to TRBD1. The germline gives CDR1 WNHNN, CDR2 SYGVQD (reference sequence). This CDR3 has 14 residues. V lost 2 bases and J lost 7; bases outside the gene matches: 6. CDR3 amino acids: CASSEGQGTQEQYF. In DNA, the CDR3 is TGCGCCAGCAGTGAGGGACAGGGGACGCAGGAGCAGTACTTC.

V is TRBV5-1 and J is TRBJ1-1; 7 nucleotides match TRBD1. Germline assignment: CDR1 SGHRS and CDR2 YFSETQ. After removal of 4 bases from V and 1 base from J, the junction contained 4 bases not matched to a gene. The CDR3 covers 14 residues. In DNA form, the CDR3 reads TGCGCCAGCAGCGTGGGACAGCCGAACACTGAAGCTTTCTTT. It encodes CASSVGQPNTEAFF.

The genes are TRBV11-2 and TRBJ1-2; D gene unclear. CDR1 and CDR2 from the germline V gene are SGHAT and FQNNGV. The CDR3 sequence is 14 residues long. Trimming took off 1 base at V and 7 bases at J, with 13 bases between the two ends. CDR3 bases: TGTGCCAGCAGCTTAGCTGCAGGTTTGATTGGCTACACCTTC. It is translated as CASSLAAGLIGYTF.